The clone carrying this T cell receptor (beta chain) was detected ten times or more. The entry originates in a study of human T cells and chemical hapten exposure. Study overall: Patients' scalps got diphenylcyclopropenone weekly throughout the approximately 25-week study.

Time point: pre-sensitization, week 0. Treatment: therapeutic diphenylcyclopropenone sensitization with weekly scalp DPC. Germline V gene sequence: CDR1 SGHTA, CDR2 FQGNSA. The CDR3 loop spans 14 amino acids. Trimming pared 1 base from V and 3 bases from J, leaving 7 bases between. TCRdb fed the RACE reads into MiXCR, producing one record per CDR3 protein. The repertoire holds 300,000 to 450,000 distinct CDR3 sequences, with 4% to 6% as singletons. The material was whole blood, obtained in connection with sensitization to the hapten diphenylcyclopropenone (DPC). The clonotype originates from a woman aged 50 to 65 with alopecia areata. Some clones in this sample may be carry-over from other donors' samples. This sequence joins TRBV7-2 and TRBJ1-5, with D possibly being TRBD1 (6 bases). CDR3 in DNA: TGTGCCAGCAGCTTAGACAGGGCCAATCAGCCCCAGCATTTT. Its protein product is CASSLDRANQPQHF.